Sequencing of this TCR beta chain was carried out in a study of T cell changes during pregnancy in multiple sclerosis. Looked up from germline, CDR1 is PRHDT and CDR2 is FYEKMQ (reference sequence). Trimming stripped 5 bases from V and 4 bases from J, with 12 bases between. The CDR3 spans 14 residues. Produced via immunoSEQ multiplex PCR; TCRdb's table is partial and in-frame only. Here the sample spans more than 9,000 clones, about 89% being singletons. The material sequenced was CD8+ T cells from peripheral blood mononuclear cells, taken in the first trimester of pregnancy. The sequence derives from a female donor in good health, enrolled as a control in a pregnancy study. The J gene is TRBJ1-3, the V gene TRBV13; perhaps TRBD1 as D (5 bases). CDR3 DNA: TGTGCCAGCAGCCTCAGGGCTTTCGGAAACACCATATATTTT. As protein: CASSLRAFGNTIYF.